This T cell receptor (beta chain) is from a study of cytomegalovirus exposure and HLA in healthy donors. Findings and limits, study-wide: Cytomegalovirus status was reportedly diagnosed by the classifier with high sensitivity and specificity. Later work associated roughly 15,000 TCR beta sequences with HLA alleles at 0.05 false discovery rate.

PCR was performed using 60 Vbeta and 13 Jbeta primers. TCRdb's table, derived via immunoSEQ multiplex PCR, lists solely in-frame clones and lacks some. Here the sample spans 130,000 or so clones, 65% to 90% being singletons. In this sample, this clone turned up once. Its antigen is currently unknown. A junction boundary mismatches the germline segment, possibly from a read error. The CDR3 is 12 residues long. Germline lookup yields CDR1 SEHNR and CDR2 FQNEAQ (reference sequence). The origin of this receptor is a woman under 30 in good health and CMV-seropositive. Sequenced material: PBMCs. The J gene is TRBJ2-7, the V gene TRBV7-9, with 7 bases lining up with TRBD1. DNA for the CDR3: TGTTCCAGCAGCTTGACAGGGTACGAGCAGTACTTC. Protein sequence: CSSSLTGYEQYF.